These T cell receptor beta chains were read from a single sample in a study of monozygotic twins with cystic fibrosis. Repertoires were generated with immunoSEQ multiplex PCR, while TCRdb's copy carries only in-frame clones and drops some. The table lists 30,000 to 40,000 clones, more than 55% of them singletons. Input material: blood. The source is a girl aged 5-17 years with cystic fibrosis. CDR3s include the opening cysteine and the closing phenylalanine or tryptophan. Fields, in order: V gene, D gene, clone size, J gene, CDR3 DNA, CDR3 protein. D genes are given only for firm matches. Size values are once, few and many counts, or a class for expanded clones, and some rows have none.

V gene: TRBV6-5
D gene: TRBD1
clone size: NA
J gene: TRBJ1-2
CDR3 DNA: TGTGCCAGCAGGACAGGGGGTGGTGGTGGCTACACCTTC
CDR3 protein: CASRTGGGGGYTF

V gene: TRBV29-1
D gene: NA
clone size: NA
J gene: TRBJ2-7
CDR3 DNA: TGCAGCGTTGGTGGCAGGACATCCTACGAGCAGTACTTC
CDR3 protein: CSVGGRTSYEQYF

V gene: TRBV7-2
D gene: TRBD1
clone size: NA
J gene: TRBJ1-4
CDR3 DNA: TGTGCCAGCAGCCAGGGGGGCTCCCGGAATGAAAAACTGTTTTTT
CDR3 protein: CASSQGGSRNEKLFF

V gene: TRBV21-1
D gene: NA
clone size: NA
J gene: TRBJ2-2
CDR3 DNA: TGTGCCAGCAGCAAAGTTTGGGAGGTAGACACCGGGGAGCTGTTTTTT
CDR3 protein: CASSKVWEVDTGELFF

V gene: TRBV6-5
D gene: NA
clone size: once
J gene: TRBJ2-5
CDR3 DNA: TGTGCCAGCAGTTACTCGGAATATTCAGAGACCCAGTACTTC
CDR3 protein: CASSYSEYSETQYF

V gene: TRBV7-2
D gene: NA
clone size: NA
J gene: TRBJ2-2
CDR3 DNA: TGTGCCAGCAGCTTATACTCCCCCGGGGAGCTGTTTTTT
CDR3 protein: CASSLYSPGELFF

V gene: TRBV30
D gene: NA
clone size: NA
J gene: TRBJ1-5
CDR3 DNA: TGTGCCTGGAGAGATGGGCTCAGGGGGCCCCAGCATTTT
CDR3 protein: CAWRDGLRGPQHF

V gene: TRBV6-1
D gene: NA
clone size: NA
J gene: TRBJ2-1
CDR3 DNA: TGTGCCAGCAGTGAAGCAAGCTACAATGAGCAGTTCTTC
CDR3 protein: CASSEASYNEQFF

V gene: TRBV5-6
D gene: NA
clone size: NA
J gene: TRBJ1-5
CDR3 DNA: TGTGCCAGCAGCCCGGGTTCTAATCAGCCCCAGCATTTT
CDR3 protein: CASSPGSNQPQHF

V gene: TRBV2
D gene: TRBD2
clone size: NA
J gene: TRBJ2-5
CDR3 DNA: TGTGCCAGCAGCGAGCGGGAGGGCCGTGAGACCCAGTACTTC
CDR3 protein: CASSEREGRETQYF

V gene: TRBV7-3
D gene: TRBD1
clone size: NA
J gene: TRBJ2-1
CDR3 DNA: TGTGCCAGCAGGCCCACAGGGGTAAGTTTAGGTGAGCAGTTCTTC
CDR3 protein: CASRPTGVSLGEQFF

V gene: TRBV5-4
D gene: NA
clone size: NA
J gene: TRBJ2-7
CDR3 DNA: TGTGCCAGCAGCCTAACAGGGAGGAACGAGCAGTACTTC
CDR3 protein: CASSLTGRNEQYF

V gene: TRBV10-2
D gene: NA
clone size: NA
J gene: TRBJ2-7
CDR3 DNA: TGCGCCAGCAGTGACCTTCGGGGCTGGGGAAACGAGCAGTACTTC
CDR3 protein: CASSDLRGWGNEQYF

V gene: TRBV7-9
D gene: NA
clone size: few
J gene: TRBJ1-4
CDR3 DNA: TGTGCCAGCACCCGGGAAACTGAAAAACTGTTTTTT
CDR3 protein: CASTRETEKLFF

V gene: TRBV7-9
D gene: NA
clone size: NA
J gene: TRBJ2-1
CDR3 DNA: TGTGCCAGCAGCTTAGTGACAGGTTGGACGTTCTTC
CDR3 protein: CASSLVTGWTFF

V gene: TRBV9
D gene: TRBD2
clone size: NA
J gene: TRBJ2-3
CDR3 DNA: TGTGCCAGCAGCCCAACCCTCAGGCTAGCGGGAGGGACAGATACGCAGTATTTT
CDR3 protein: CASSPTLRLAGGTDTQYF

V gene: TRBV2
D gene: TRBD1
clone size: NA
J gene: TRBJ1-2
CDR3 DNA: TGTGCCAGCAGTGAAGGTCGGAACAGGGGTATACATGGCTACACCTTC
CDR3 protein: CASSEGRNRGIHGYTF

V gene: TRBV4-1
D gene: NA
clone size: NA
J gene: TRBJ2-7
CDR3 DNA: TGCGCCAGCAGCCCGGTCGGAAGGAGCTCCTACGAGCAGTACTTC
CDR3 protein: CASSPVGRSSYEQYF

V gene: TRBV27
D gene: NA
clone size: few
J gene: TRBJ1-4
CDR3 DNA: TGTGCCAGCAGTCCACAGGGAACCTACGCAACTAATGAAAAACTGTTTTTT
CDR3 protein: CASSPQGTYATNEKLFF

V gene: TRBV9
D gene: TRBD1
clone size: once
J gene: TRBJ1-2
CDR3 DNA: TGTGCCAGCAGCGGACAAAGGGCTGAGACAGGGCCGATTTTCGACTATGGCTACACCTTC
CDR3 protein: CASSGQRAETGPIFDYGYTF

V gene: TRBV6-5
D gene: NA
clone size: NA
J gene: TRBJ1-2
CDR3 DNA: TGTGCCAGCAGGCGCCCAGAGCCCTATGGCTACACCTTC
CDR3 protein: CASRRPEPYGYTF

V gene: TRBV30
D gene: NA
clone size: NA
J gene: TRBJ1-5
CDR3 DNA: TGTGCCTGGAGTTCTAGCGTCAATCAGCCCCAGCATTTT
CDR3 protein: CAWSSSVNQPQHF

V gene: TRBV6-6
D gene: NA
clone size: NA
J gene: TRBJ1-1
CDR3 DNA: TGTGCCAGCAGTTACGTTAACACTGAAGCTTTCTTT
CDR3 protein: CASSYVNTEAFF

V gene: TRBV5-6
D gene: NA
clone size: NA
J gene: TRBJ2-1
CDR3 DNA: TGTGCCAGCAGACGACCGGACAAAGATGGAGAGCAGTTCTTC
CDR3 protein: CASRRPDKDGEQFF

V gene: TRBV6-6
D gene: TRBD2
clone size: NA
J gene: TRBJ2-1
CDR3 DNA: TGTGCCAGCAGTTACCTGGCGCGGGAGAGTAATGAGCAGTTCTTC
CDR3 protein: CASSYLARESNEQFF

V gene: TRBV9
D gene: TRBD2
clone size: NA
J gene: TRBJ2-1
CDR3 DNA: TGTGCCAGCAGCGTAGCCCCGGGACTAGAGGACAATGAGCAGTTCTTC
CDR3 protein: CASSVAPGLEDNEQFF

V gene: TRBV6-6
D gene: NA
clone size: NA
J gene: TRBJ1-1
CDR3 DNA: TGTGCCAGCAGTCGGAGGGGAGTTAACACTGAAGCTTTCTTT
CDR3 protein: CASSRRGVNTEAFF

V gene: TRBV4-1
D gene: NA
clone size: NA
J gene: TRBJ1-3
CDR3 DNA: TGCGCCAGCAGCGAAGGGGACTCTGGAAACACCATATATTTT
CDR3 protein: CASSEGDSGNTIYF

V gene: TRBV2
D gene: TRBD2
clone size: NA
J gene: TRBJ2-1
CDR3 DNA: TGTGCCAGCAGTGAGGACAGCGGGAGGATGTACAATGAGCAGTTCTTC
CDR3 protein: CASSEDSGRMYNEQFF

V gene: TRBV9
D gene: TRBD1
clone size: NA
J gene: TRBJ1-1
CDR3 DNA: TGTGCCAGCAGCTACGGGACAGCGAGGCCTAACACTGAAGCTTTCTTT
CDR3 protein: CASSYGTARPNTEAFF

V gene: TRBV5-1
D gene: NA
clone size: NA
J gene: TRBJ2-3
CDR3 DNA: TGCGCCAGCAGCTTGGGGTCCGGCACAGATACGCAGTATTTT
CDR3 protein: CASSLGSGTDTQYF

V gene: TRBV19
D gene: TRBD1
clone size: NA
J gene: TRBJ2-2
CDR3 DNA: TGTGCCAGTAGTACTCCGGGACAGACCACCGGGGAGCTGTTTTTT
CDR3 protein: CASSTPGQTTGELFF

V gene: TRBV2
D gene: NA
clone size: NA
J gene: TRBJ1-3
CDR3 DNA: TGTGCCAGCAGCGCCAGGACAGCCTCTGGAAACACCATATATTTT
CDR3 protein: CASSARTASGNTIYF

V gene: TRBV9
D gene: TRBD1
clone size: once
J gene: TRBJ2-3
CDR3 DNA: TGTGCCAGCAGCGTAGGGGGGACAGGCACAGATACGCAGTATTTT
CDR3 protein: CASSVGGTGTDTQYF

V gene: TRBV6-1
D gene: NA
clone size: NA
J gene: TRBJ1-3
CDR3 DNA: TGTGCCAGCAGGAGGGAGGGAAGGGGAAACACCATATATTTT
CDR3 protein: CASRREGRGNTIYF

V gene: TRBV4-1
D gene: NA
clone size: NA
J gene: TRBJ1-1
CDR3 DNA: TGCGCCAGCAGCCAAGATTCGTTTGGGATAACTGAAGCTTTCTTT
CDR3 protein: CASSQDSFGITEAFF

V gene: TRBV5-1
D gene: NA
clone size: NA
J gene: TRBJ1-5
CDR3 DNA: TGCGCCAGCAGCTTGGGAGGCAGCTTTAGCAATCAGCCCCAGCATTTT
CDR3 protein: CASSLGGSFSNQPQHF

V gene: TRBV27
D gene: TRBD2
clone size: NA
J gene: TRBJ2-3
CDR3 DNA: TGTGCCAGCAGTTTAGCGGGGGGAACTACAGATACGCAGTATTTT
CDR3 protein: CASSLAGGTTDTQYF

V gene: TRBV25-1
D gene: TRBD1
clone size: few
J gene: TRBJ2-7
CDR3 DNA: TGTGCCAGCAGTTCCCACAGGGGGTTGGGAGAGCAGTACTTC
CDR3 protein: CASSSHRGLGEQYF

V gene: TRBV6-6
D gene: NA
clone size: NA
J gene: TRBJ2-2
CDR3 DNA: TGTGCCAGCAGTTACAGGCCCAGGGGTGGGGAGCTGTTTTTT
CDR3 protein: CASSYRPRGGELFF

V gene: TRBV30
D gene: NA
clone size: NA
J gene: TRBJ1-1
CDR3 DNA: TGTGCCTGGATCCGGACAGTTCCGAACACTGAAGCTTTCTTT
CDR3 protein: CAWIRTVPNTEAFF

V gene: TRBV18
D gene: TRBD2
clone size: NA
J gene: TRBJ2-3
CDR3 DNA: TGTGCCAGCTCACCGGGACTAGCGGGAGATGGGGATACGCAGTATTTT
CDR3 protein: CASSPGLAGDGDTQYF

V gene: TRBV7-2
D gene: NA
clone size: NA
J gene: TRBJ2-6
CDR3 DNA: TGTGCCAGCAGCTTAGGACAGGCTGGGGCCAACGTCCTGACTTTC
CDR3 protein: CASSLGQAGANVLTF

V gene: TRBV19
D gene: NA
clone size: NA
J gene: TRBJ2-7
CDR3 DNA: TGTGCCAGTAGTATAGGTGGGACCTCCTACGAGCAGTACTTC
CDR3 protein: CASSIGGTSYEQYF

V gene: TRBV4-2
D gene: NA
clone size: NA
J gene: TRBJ1-1
CDR3 DNA: TGTGCCAGCAGCCAACACATGGGGGACACTGAAGCTTTCTTT
CDR3 protein: CASSQHMGDTEAFF

V gene: TRBV19
D gene: TRBD2
clone size: few
J gene: TRBJ2-1
CDR3 DNA: TGTGCCAGTAGTGGGCGGGAGAGGAATGAGCAGTTCTTC
CDR3 protein: CASSGRERNEQFF

V gene: TRBV10-3
D gene: NA
clone size: NA
J gene: TRBJ2-1
CDR3 DNA: TGTGCCATCAGTGAGTCGGCCGGCAGGGGCGTTTACAATGAGCAGTTCTTC
CDR3 protein: CAISESAGRGVYNEQFF

V gene: TRBV4-3
D gene: NA
clone size: NA
J gene: TRBJ2-3
CDR3 DNA: TGCGCCAGCAGCCAAGAGACGAGACAGACAAGCACAGATACGCAGTATTTT
CDR3 protein: CASSQETRQTSTDTQYF

V gene: TRBV12-5
D gene: NA
clone size: NA
J gene: TRBJ1-1
CDR3 DNA: TGTGCTAGTGGTCAGGGCCCGAACACTGAAGCTTTCTTT
CDR3 protein: CASGQGPNTEAFF

V gene: TRBV10-3
D gene: NA
clone size: NA
J gene: TRBJ2-5
CDR3 DNA: TGTGCCATCAGTGAAGGCAGCCAAGAGACCCAGTACTTC
CDR3 protein: CAISEGSQETQYF

V gene: TRBV25-1
D gene: TRBD2
clone size: NA
J gene: TRBJ2-1
CDR3 DNA: TGTGCCAGCAGTGAATCGGCTAGCGGGAGGCATGAGCAGTTCTTC
CDR3 protein: CASSESASGRHEQFF

V gene: TRBV5-4
D gene: NA
clone size: NA
J gene: TRBJ2-1
CDR3 DNA: TGTGCCAGCAGCTTGAAGGTCGCGGGGCCTGCCTACAATGAGCAGTTCTTC
CDR3 protein: CASSLKVAGPAYNEQFF

V gene: TRBV5-1
D gene: TRBD2
clone size: NA
J gene: TRBJ2-1
CDR3 DNA: TGCGCCAGCGCGGGAGCAAACAATGAGCAGTTCTTC
CDR3 protein: CASAGANNEQFF

V gene: TRBV29-1
D gene: NA
clone size: NA
J gene: TRBJ2-7
CDR3 DNA: TGCAGCGTTGCAGGACGGTCCAGCTCCTACGAGCAGTACTTC
CDR3 protein: CSVAGRSSSYEQYF

V gene: TRBV6-5
D gene: NA
clone size: NA
J gene: TRBJ1-1
CDR3 DNA: TGTGCCAGCAGCCCCTATATGAACACTGAAGCTTTCTTT
CDR3 protein: CASSPYMNTEAFF

V gene: TRBV2
D gene: NA
clone size: NA
J gene: TRBJ1-1
CDR3 DNA: TGTGCCAGCAACCCAGACAGAGTCGAAGCTTTCTTT
CDR3 protein: CASNPDRVEAFF

V gene: TRBV4-3
D gene: NA
clone size: NA
J gene: TRBJ2-1
CDR3 DNA: TGCGCCAGCAGCCAAGATCCTCCGAGTGGATCCTCCTACAATGAGCAGTTCTTC
CDR3 protein: CASSQDPPSGSSYNEQFF

V gene: TRBV6-1
D gene: NA
clone size: few
J gene: TRBJ2-7
CDR3 DNA: TGTGCCAGCAGTGCGTCCCCCCGACCTGTATCCTACGAGCAGTACTTC
CDR3 protein: CASSASPRPVSYEQYF